This T cell receptor (beta chain) was found in a study of cytomegalovirus exposure and HLA in healthy donors. Study outcomes and limitations: As a later analysis revealed, the rate of TCR association differed by HLA locus, with DRB1 most and HLA-C fewest. A later analysis found that most CMV-associated TCR beta chains appeared HLA-restricted. Later on, a genetic analysis was performed. It linked a missense variant in DCLRE1C with V- and J-gene trimming of TCR beta.

The V and J ends lost 5 bases and 5 bases respectively, with 19 bases between them. This CDR3 region has 16 residues. CDR1 and CDR2 (germline): SEHNR, FQNEAQ (reference sequence). Concerning this clone itself: Its specificity is not known.

PCR was performed using 60 Vbeta and 13 Jbeta primers. Generated by immunoSEQ multiplex PCR, the TCRdb table keeps only in-frame clones and is missing some. This sample's clone table lists fewer than 35,000 clones. Sequencing input: PBMCs. This clonotype was sampled from a female donor in good health and CMV-seronegative. The V and J genes are TRBV7-9 and TRBJ2-1; D is possibly TRBD2 (5 bases). The CDR3 bases are TGTGCCAGCAGCGCCCGTTCCGAGGGCCGGAACAATGAGCAGTTCTTC. Translated: CASSARSEGRNNEQFF.